This TCR beta chain was captured by sequencing in a study of T cell responses to AZD1222 COVID-19 vaccine (dated by TCRdb to the early 2020s). Concerning the study at large: A total of 233 trial participants underwent TCR sequencing, of whom roughly 210 had received two doses of AZD1222 and 26 had received two doses of the MenACWY control vaccine. Trial participants were enrolled by age into 18-55, 56-69 and 70-plus year subgroups, with about 150, 27 and 61 TCR-sequenced participants respectively. Findings and caveats that apply to the study as a whole: Conclusions about previously exposed vaccinees are limited, since just a handful of AZD1222 recipients were seropositive for SARS-CoV-2 at baseline. Participants were mostly white British and included more females than males, and it was suggested by the authors that clonal diversity may have been underestimated. The whole spike protein was spanned by vaccine-associated CD4 TCRs, and dominant responses were seen in regions 160-218 and 743-854. No day 14 peak-response samples were available, so repertoires were characterized only after the peak T cell response. Reportedly, close to half of the unique spike-specific TCRs recognized epitopes lying outside the regions that are mutated in the B.1.351 and B.1.1.7 variants. In the small 56-69-year group, the increase in depth fell short of significance, most likely because of low power. A significant rise in spike-specific TCR breadth and depth was observed after two AZD1222 doses relative to day 0 and relative to MenACWY recipients.

The CDR3 regions of human TCRbeta chains were analyzed by immunosequencing. Regarding the original processing steps: Repertoire TCRs were checked for matches against a reference library of SARS-CoV-2-specific TCRs that had been generated using the MIRA antigen-specificity platform. Breadth was defined as the fraction of unique TCRs that were SARS-CoV-2-associated. Depth was defined as the fraction of total T cells that were SARS-CoV-2-associated. Each spike-specific TCR was assigned to its reactive spike region and to a CD4 or CD8 class using the MIRA data. Log10-transformed breadth and depth values were compared by one-way ANOVA with Sidak's multiple comparisons tests. TCRdb carries this immuneACCESS record with in-frame sequences only. Its versions omit some clonotypes, under half of them owing to an unresolved V gene in the studies checked, with the rest unexplained. V, J and clone size reflect that table, while D and trimming were determined from the DNA. This sample comprises some 99,000 clones, around 90% of them detected only once. Around 13% of the sample belongs to the ten largest clones.

Taking its sample share into account, this clone is medium-sized (0.01 to 0.1%). The antigen this receptor binds is unknown. Per-nucleotide qualities are absent, and no much larger clonotype sits a single base away. Reading the germline V gene (reference sequence) gives CDR1 LNHDA and CDR2 SQIVND. Trimming takes 3 bases from V and 1 base from J, and the germline ends sit 0 bases apart. The CDR3 measures 12 amino acids from cysteine to phenylalanine. CDR3 DNA only is kept here, 36 bases in frame from base 1. The time point label, as the study defines it: baseline before first vaccination. This specimen's treatment or condition label, interpreted: meningococcal conjugate vaccine given as trial control. Vaccinee samples were obtained from the UK trials COV001 and COV002, which included a single-blind randomized controlled phase 2/3 trial of AZD1222 (ChAdOx1 nCoV-19) in healthy adults. For TCRbeta chain sequencing, PBMC samples were collected from trial participants at day 0 and at day 28 after the second dose.

The sequences come from peripheral blood, collected on day 0 of MenACWY control vaccination. This chain joins TRBV19 to TRBJ2-2; a confident D gene designation cannot be given. This receptor was obtained from an adult in good health. The CDR3 sequence is CASSMNTGELFF. The DNA is as follows: TGTGCCAGTAGTATGAACACCGGGGAGCTGTTTTTT.